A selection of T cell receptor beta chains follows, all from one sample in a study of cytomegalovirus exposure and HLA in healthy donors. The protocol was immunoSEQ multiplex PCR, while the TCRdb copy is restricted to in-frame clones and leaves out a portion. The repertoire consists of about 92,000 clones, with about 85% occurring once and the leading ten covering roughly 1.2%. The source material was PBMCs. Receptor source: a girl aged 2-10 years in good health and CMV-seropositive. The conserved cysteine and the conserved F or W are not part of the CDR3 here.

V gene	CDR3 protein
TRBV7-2	ASSFRWTARSGNTIY
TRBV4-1	ASSQVALAGVFEQY
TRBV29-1	SGGVTEAF
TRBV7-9	ASSLGQGNEKLF
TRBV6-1	ASSVYRANTEAF
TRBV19	ASKRLDGWELF
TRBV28	ASSLGQGNTEAF
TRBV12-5	ASGLAQGRGFGDTEAF
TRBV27	ANFSDTNYGYT
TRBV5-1	ASSLVLNTEAF
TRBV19	ASSIIGGQAEAF
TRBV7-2	ASSLVRAPYGYT